This T cell receptor beta chain is from a study of cytomegalovirus exposure and HLA in healthy donors. With 2 bases removed from V and 0 bases from J, the gap between germline ends came to 11 bases. Germline V gene lookup returns CDR1 KGHSH and CDR2 LQKENI. The CDR3 totals 16 residues. PCR employed 60 Vbeta and 13 Jbeta primers. The repertoire was sequenced with immunoSEQ multiplex PCR; TCRdb's copy has only in-frame clones and lacks some. Here the sample spans more than 150,000 clones, roughly 80% being singletons. Findings and caveats of the study: Later work associated roughly 15,000 TCR beta sequences with HLA alleles at 0.05 false discovery rate. TRBV6-2, TRBV6-3 and other indistinguishable V segments were excluded. When analyzed later, a missense DCLRE1C variant was found to be linked to TCR beta V- and J-gene trimming. Immune exposure information comprised only CMV serostatus.

Concerning this clone: As yet, its antigen is unknown.

The chain links TRBV18 to TRBJ1-3; maybe TRBD1 (5 bases). Sequences were obtained from PBMCs. The TCR originated in a man aged 50 to 60 in good health and CMV-seronegative. The CDR3 sequence is CASSPYYRGSGNTIYF. CDR3 nucleotide sequence: TGTGCCAGCTCACCATACTATAGGGGCTCTGGAAACACCATATATTTT.